A selection of T cell receptor beta chains follows, all from one sample in a study of radiotherapy plus CTLA-4 blockade in lung cancer. Method: immunoSEQ multiplex PCR; TCRdb's copy keeps in-frame clones and lacks some. This sample has fewer than 90,000 clones, with roughly 80% found just once. Source: peripheral blood, taken from a patient treated with radiotherapy plus ipilimumab. The receptors were sampled from a human donor with non-small cell lung cancer who had stable disease on radiotherapy plus ipilimumab. CDR3s include the opening cysteine and the closing phenylalanine or tryptophan. Fields, in order: J gene, clone size, V gene, D gene, CDR3 protein. D genes are given only for firm matches. For some rows the clone size is stated as once, few or many, or as a class when expanded; others skip it.

j_call: TRBJ1-5; clone_size: NA; v_call: TRBV7-6; d_call: NA; cdr3_aa: CASSLNAGDNQPQHF
j_call: TRBJ2-1; clone_size: NA; v_call: TRBV5-5; d_call: NA; cdr3_aa: CASSLFSDAHNEQFF
j_call: TRBJ2-2; clone_size: once; v_call: TRBV5-1; d_call: NA; cdr3_aa: CASSPLRGRNPGELFF
j_call: TRBJ2-2; clone_size: NA; v_call: TRBV19; d_call: TRBD2; cdr3_aa: CASSRPSGGVTGELFF
j_call: TRBJ1-5; clone_size: once; v_call: TRBV28; d_call: NA; cdr3_aa: CASTLGGVRQPQHF
j_call: TRBJ1-5; clone_size: NA; v_call: TRBV2; d_call: NA; cdr3_aa: CASSDEISQPQHF
j_call: TRBJ2-7; clone_size: once; v_call: TRBV23-1; d_call: NA; cdr3_aa: CASNRGGFWDRRIGEQYF
j_call: TRBJ2-1; clone_size: NA; v_call: TRBV1; d_call: NA; cdr3_aa: CTSSSPGLAGGPRGNEQFF
j_call: TRBJ2-1; clone_size: NA; v_call: TRBV29-1; d_call: NA; cdr3_aa: CSIGGNEQFF
j_call: TRBJ1-5; clone_size: NA; v_call: TRBV6-1; d_call: TRBD1; cdr3_aa: CASSESQGFNQPQHF
j_call: TRBJ2-3; clone_size: NA; v_call: TRBV28; d_call: TRBD1; cdr3_aa: CASSLEGAADTQYF
j_call: TRBJ2-7; clone_size: NA; v_call: TRBV6-5; d_call: TRBD1; cdr3_aa: CASSYGTGGDEQYF
j_call: TRBJ1-2; clone_size: NA; v_call: TRBV5-1; d_call: NA; cdr3_aa: CASSLAPAASNYGYTF
j_call: TRBJ1-2; clone_size: NA; v_call: TRBV19; d_call: TRBD1; cdr3_aa: CASSSQTGGVYGYTF
j_call: TRBJ2-7; clone_size: NA; v_call: TRBV25-1; d_call: NA; cdr3_aa: CASSLTGQGGHEQYF
j_call: TRBJ2-7; clone_size: NA; v_call: TRBV5-1; d_call: NA; cdr3_aa: CASSLTRASYEQYF
j_call: TRBJ1-2; clone_size: NA; v_call: TRBV5-1; d_call: TRBD1; cdr3_aa: CASSLDRGNGYTF
j_call: TRBJ1-4; clone_size: NA; v_call: TRBV7-6; d_call: NA; cdr3_aa: CASSLNRIDSINEKLFF
j_call: TRBJ1-1; clone_size: NA; v_call: TRBV19; d_call: NA; cdr3_aa: CASSQGSINTEAFF
j_call: TRBJ2-3; clone_size: NA; v_call: TRBV30; d_call: NA; cdr3_aa: CAWSQRGRAGDTQYF
j_call: TRBJ2-6; clone_size: NA; v_call: TRBV18; d_call: TRBD2; cdr3_aa: CASSPRGGSGANVLTF
j_call: TRBJ2-7; clone_size: NA; v_call: TRBV6-5; d_call: TRBD1; cdr3_aa: CASSYSDRGRDEEYF
j_call: TRBJ2-2; clone_size: few; v_call: TRBV2; d_call: NA; cdr3_aa: CASTRANTGELFF
j_call: TRBJ2-2; clone_size: NA; v_call: TRBV6-5; d_call: NA; cdr3_aa: CASRAPVAYTGELFF
j_call: TRBJ1-3; clone_size: NA; v_call: TRBV28; d_call: NA; cdr3_aa: CASRLGAGNTIYF
j_call: TRBJ2-3; clone_size: NA; v_call: TRBV7-8; d_call: NA; cdr3_aa: CASSQGLLGTDTQYF
j_call: TRBJ1-5; clone_size: NA; v_call: TRBV6-1; d_call: NA; cdr3_aa: CASSPGGGGNQPQHF
j_call: TRBJ2-1; clone_size: NA; v_call: TRBV5-1; d_call: TRBD2; cdr3_aa: CASSLRSSSGRVDEQFF
j_call: TRBJ1-1; clone_size: NA; v_call: TRBV10-1; d_call: NA; cdr3_aa: CASSESDAGEAFF
j_call: TRBJ1-5; clone_size: NA; v_call: TRBV6-1; d_call: NA; cdr3_aa: CASSLPGYGNQPQHF
j_call: TRBJ2-1; clone_size: NA; v_call: TRBV2; d_call: NA; cdr3_aa: CASRSSTGLEQFF
j_call: TRBJ1-1; clone_size: NA; v_call: TRBV9; d_call: TRBD1; cdr3_aa: CASSANHRDRPWGTEAFF
j_call: TRBJ2-7; clone_size: NA; v_call: TRBV5-1; d_call: NA; cdr3_aa: CASRFEQGFFEQYF
j_call: TRBJ2-2; clone_size: NA; v_call: TRBV7-6; d_call: NA; cdr3_aa: CASSLRATGELFF
j_call: TRBJ1-2; clone_size: NA; v_call: TRBV29-1; d_call: TRBD1; cdr3_aa: CSVEEWGQGSYGYTF
j_call: TRBJ1-1; clone_size: NA; v_call: TRBV4-1; d_call: NA; cdr3_aa: CASSSDVTEAFF
j_call: TRBJ2-1; clone_size: few; v_call: TRBV10-1; d_call: TRBD2; cdr3_aa: CASSGVRGGRGVNEQFF
j_call: TRBJ2-3; clone_size: once; v_call: TRBV7-8; d_call: TRBD2; cdr3_aa: CASSLAQLAGVSTDTQYF
j_call: TRBJ1-4; clone_size: NA; v_call: TRBV21-1; d_call: NA; cdr3_aa: CATHPTWTGRTPGANEKLFF
j_call: TRBJ2-1; clone_size: once; v_call: TRBV5-1; d_call: TRBD1; cdr3_aa: CASSLVGTGSNEQFF
j_call: TRBJ1-1; clone_size: NA; v_call: TRBV7-8; d_call: NA; cdr3_aa: CASSLTGAGMRTEAFF
j_call: TRBJ1-1; clone_size: NA; v_call: TRBV6-5; d_call: TRBD1; cdr3_aa: CASSYQTTGGGEAFF
j_call: TRBJ2-5; clone_size: once; v_call: TRBV9; d_call: NA; cdr3_aa: CASSVGVGRQETQYF